This TCR beta chain stems from a study of a mutant IDH1 vaccine in newly diagnosed glioma. In regard to this clone: Its specificity is unknown.

Sample time point: week 35, safety follow-up. Alongside topical imiquimod, each dose of vaccine comprised 300 ug of mutant IDH1 20-mer peptide. Patients received eight vaccinations in weeks 1, 3, 5, 7, 11, 15, 19, 23. The V gene's germline CDR1 is LNHDA and CDR2 SQIVND (reference sequence). The CDR3 sequence is 14 residues long. V was clipped by 3 bases and J by 3 bases, with 6 bases between them. Assay used: immunoSEQ multiplex PCR; TCRdb lists only in-frame clones, some missing. The table shows 50,000 to 70,000 clones, with 74% occurring only once. The rearrangement links TRBV19 to TRBJ2-6; possibly TRBD2 for D (5 bases). This receptor was identified in a man between 50 and 59 years old with glioma. The specimen was PBMCs, collected from a glioma patient whose treatment included an IDH1 peptide vaccine. The CDR3 sequence: CASSMGVGANVLTF. CDR3 coding DNA: TGTGCCAGTAGTATGGGAGTTGGGGCCAACGTCCTGACTTTC.